The entry below describes one TCR beta chain. The antigen remains unidentified. The record originates from a study of shared clonotypes between healthy human individuals. Findings and limits, study-wide: Non-shared clonotypes showed lower generation probabilities than clonotypes common to all four donors. Generally, estimated richness proved larger in naive subsets than it did in memory subsets.

Naive CD4+ cells were CD45RA-selected; the remaining cells were memory. Genomic DNA belonging to each subset was distributed in equal measure over several immunoSEQ plates. Clones were read by immunoSEQ multiplex PCR, and TCRdb kept only the in-frame ones, dropping some. Among about 2.3 million clones listed, approximately 95% were seen once. Deletions cut 8 bases from V and 4 bases from J, with 9 bases between. Germline CDR1 and CDR2: MNHEY and SMNVEV (reference sequence). This CDR3 contains 12 residues. Input material: naive CD4+ T cells from PBMCs. The subset here: CD45RA+ positively selected. This clonotype was obtained from a young man in good health. Some clones in this sample may be carry-over from other donors' samples. The J gene is TRBJ1-5, the V gene TRBV27, with D unclear. DNA for the CDR3: TGTGCCAGCCTTCTTAGTAATCAGCCCCAGCATTTT. Protein: CASLLSNQPQHF.